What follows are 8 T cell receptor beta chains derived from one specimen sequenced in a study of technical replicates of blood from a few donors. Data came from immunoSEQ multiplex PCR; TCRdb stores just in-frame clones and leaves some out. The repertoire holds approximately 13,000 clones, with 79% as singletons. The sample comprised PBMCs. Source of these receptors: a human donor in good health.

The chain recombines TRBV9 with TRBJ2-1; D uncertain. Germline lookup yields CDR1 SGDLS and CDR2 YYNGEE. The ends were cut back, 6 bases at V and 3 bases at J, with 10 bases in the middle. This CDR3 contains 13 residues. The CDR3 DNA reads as TGTGCCAGCACGGGTAGCAGCTACAATGAGCAGTTCTTC. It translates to CASTGSSYNEQFF. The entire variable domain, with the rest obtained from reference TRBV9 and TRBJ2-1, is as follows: DSGVTQTPKHLITATGQRVTLRCSPRSGDLSVYWYQQSLDQGLQFLIQYYNGEERAKGNILERFSAQQFPDLHSELNLSSLELGDSALYFCASTGSSYNEQFFGPGTRLTVL.

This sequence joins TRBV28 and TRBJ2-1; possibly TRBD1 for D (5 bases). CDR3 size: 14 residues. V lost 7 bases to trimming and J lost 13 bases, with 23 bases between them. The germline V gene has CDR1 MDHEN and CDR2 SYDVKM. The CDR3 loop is CASTPTGVRNKQFF. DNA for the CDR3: TGTGCCAGCACTCCTACAGGTGTCCGGAACAAACAGTTCTTC.

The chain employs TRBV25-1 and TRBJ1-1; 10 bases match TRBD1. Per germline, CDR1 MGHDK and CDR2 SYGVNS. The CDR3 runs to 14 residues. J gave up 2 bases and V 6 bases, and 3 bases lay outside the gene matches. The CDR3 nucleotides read TGTGCCAGCAGCTCGACAGGGGGCAACACTGAAGCTTTCTTT. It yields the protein CASSSTGGNTEAFF. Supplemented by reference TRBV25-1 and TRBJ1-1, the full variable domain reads EADIYQTPRYLVIGTGKKITLECSQTMGHDKMYWYQQDPGMELHLIHYSYGVNSTEKGDLSSESTVSRIRTEHFPLTLESARPSHTSQYLCASSSTGGNTEAFFGQGTRLTVV.

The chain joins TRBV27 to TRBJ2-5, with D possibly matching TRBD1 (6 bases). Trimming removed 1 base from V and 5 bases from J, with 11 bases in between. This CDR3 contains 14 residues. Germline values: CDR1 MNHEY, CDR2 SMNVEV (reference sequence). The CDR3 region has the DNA TGTGCCAGCAGTTTATATGGGGGCGGGGAGACCCAGTACTTC. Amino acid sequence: CASSLYGGGETQYF.

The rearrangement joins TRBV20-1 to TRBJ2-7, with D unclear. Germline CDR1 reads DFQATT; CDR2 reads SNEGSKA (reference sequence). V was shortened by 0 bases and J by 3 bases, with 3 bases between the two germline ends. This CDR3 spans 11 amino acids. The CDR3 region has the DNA TGCAGTGCTAGAGACAACTACGAGCAGTACTTC. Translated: CSARDNYEQYF.

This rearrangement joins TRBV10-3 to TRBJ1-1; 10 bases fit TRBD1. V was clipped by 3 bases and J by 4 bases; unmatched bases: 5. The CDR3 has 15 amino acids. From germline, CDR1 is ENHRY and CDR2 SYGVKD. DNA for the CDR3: TGTGCCATCAGTGAATATGGGACAGGGGTCACTGAAGCTTTCTTT. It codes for CAISEYGTGVTEAFF.

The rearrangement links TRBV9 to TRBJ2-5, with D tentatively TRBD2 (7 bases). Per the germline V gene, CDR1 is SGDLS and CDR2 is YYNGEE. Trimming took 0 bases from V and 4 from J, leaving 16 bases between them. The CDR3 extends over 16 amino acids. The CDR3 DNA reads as TGTGCCAGCAGCGTAGGGGCTAGCGGAGGGGGAGAGACCCAGTACTTC. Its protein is CASSVGASGGGETQYF.

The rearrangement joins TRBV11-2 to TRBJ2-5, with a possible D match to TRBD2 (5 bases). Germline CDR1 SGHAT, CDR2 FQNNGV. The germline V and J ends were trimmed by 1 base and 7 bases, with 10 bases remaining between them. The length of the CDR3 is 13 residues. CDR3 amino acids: CASSLVPEGTQYF. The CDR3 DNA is TGTGCCAGCAGCTTAGTTCCAGAGGGGACCCAGTACTTC. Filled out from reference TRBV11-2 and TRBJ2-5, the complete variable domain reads EAGVAQSPRYKIIEKRQSVAFWCNPISGHATLYWYQQILGQGPKLLIQFQNNGVVDDSQLPKDRFSAERLKGVDSTLKIQPAKLEDSAVYLCASSLVPEGTQYFGPGTRLLVL.